Below are 20 T cell receptor beta chains sequenced from a single sample in a study of technical replicates of blood from a few donors. Sequencing was performed with immunoSEQ multiplex PCR; in TCRdb, only in-frame clones are kept and a portion is missing. The sample lists about 12,000 clones; about 95% were seen once. The specimen sequenced was PBMCs. Every receptor here comes from a human donor in good health.

The chain combines TRBV7-9 with TRBJ2-1; 15 nucleotides match TRBD2. This CDR3 is 17 amino acids long. J lost 5 bases, V lost 5 bases, and 7 bases had no gene match. Germline CDR1 reads SEHNR; CDR2 reads FQNEAQ (reference sequence). CDR3 DNA sequence: TGTGCCAGCAGCCCCATAGGACTAGCGGGGGGGAACAATGAGCAGTTCTTC. Protein product: CASSPIGLAGGNNEQFF.

J is TRBJ1-2 and V is TRBV6-1; 7 bases are shared with TRBD1. Germline V gene sequence: CDR1 MNHNS, CDR2 SASEGT. The CDR3 loop spans 14 amino acids. V was clipped by 5 bases and J by 4 bases; unmatched bases: 7. CDR3 nucleotides: TGTGCCAGCAGTTCCCGGGACAGAATCTATGGCTACACCTTC. It specifies CASSSRDRIYGYTF.

The V gene is TRBV2, the J gene TRBJ2-7, with unresolved D. The CDR3 extends over 14 amino acids. Germline lookup yields CDR1 SNHLY and CDR2 FYNNEI. V was cut by 2 bases and J by 0 bases, with 8 bases left in between. The CDR3 DNA reads as TGTGCCAGCAGTGAATCCCAGGTCTCCTACGAGCAGTACTTC. Protein: CASSESQVSYEQYF.

The CDR3 reads CASSLVKRTSGQRTDTQYF. The CDR3 region has the DNA TGTGCCAGCAGCTTAGTGAAGCGGACTAGCGGGCAGCGTACAGATACGCAGTATTTT. This chain connects TRBV7-2 to TRBJ2-3; 11 nucleotides agree with TRBD2. The germline CDR1 and CDR2 sequences are SGHTA and FQGNSA. This CDR3 spans 19 amino acids. The V gene end was trimmed by 1 base and the J gene end by 3 bases; junction bases not matched to a gene: 12.

V is TRBV5-6 and J is TRBJ2-7; 7 nucleotides match TRBD2. The J segment lost 2 bases and the V segment lost 0 bases, leaving 5 bases of the junction unmatched. CDR3 length: 15 amino acids. Germline V gene data show CDR1 as SGHDT and CDR2 as YYEEEE. The CDR3 spells CASSLGLASTYEQYF. The CDR3, as DNA: TGTGCCAGCAGCTTGGGACTAGCATCTACCTACGAGCAGTACTTC.

CDR3 sequence: CASSSGGGANVLTF. The CDR3 region has the DNA TGTGCCAGCTCCAGCGGTGGCGGGGCCAACGTCCTGACTTTC. The J gene is TRBJ2-6, the V gene TRBV6-1; D perhaps matches TRBD2 (5 bases). The CDR3 runs 14 residues. V gave up 8 bases and J gave up 4 bases, with 12 bases separating them. Germline CDR1 and CDR2: MNHNS and SASEGT.

J is TRBJ1-2 and V is TRBV6-4, with D perhaps matching TRBD1 (5 bases). This CDR3 contains 12 residues. V lost 11 bases and J 4 bases, leaving 14 bases between the germline ends. The germline CDR1 and CDR2 sequences are MRHNA and SNTAGT. CDR3 region: CAAYQGGYGYTF. In DNA, the CDR3 is TGTGCCGCGTATCAGGGTGGCTATGGCTACACCTTC.

V usage is TRBV7-6 and J usage is TRBJ2-1, with 11 bases fitting TRBD2. Losses at the gene ends were 4 bases for V and 7 bases for J; bases not matched to a gene: 6. This CDR3 is built from 15 residues. CDR1 and CDR2 (germline): SGHVS, FNYEAQ. CDR3 sequence (DNA): TGTGCCAGCAGCTCACTTAGCGGGAGGGCTAATGAGCAGTTCTTC. Amino acid sequence: CASSSLSGRANEQFF.

V and J are TRBV18 and TRBJ2-7; TRBD1 matches 9 bases. After removal of 4 bases from V and 6 bases from J, the junction contained 7 bases not matched to a gene. CDR1 is KGHSH, CDR2 LQKENI, per germline. CDR3 length: 14 amino acids. The CDR3: CASSLRDRASEQYF. The DNA for the CDR3 is TGTGCCAGCTCACTCCGGGACAGGGCCTCCGAGCAGTACTTC.

The chain employs TRBV6-1 and TRBJ2-1; 9 positions match TRBD1. The length of the CDR3 is 15 residues. V lost 3 bases and J lost 8; bases outside the gene matches: 8. Germline CDR1 MNHNS, CDR2 SASEGT. DNA for the CDR3: TGTGCCAGCAGTGAGCTTGGGACAGGGAAGGATGAGCAGTTCTTC. It encodes CASSELGTGKDEQFF.

The chain couples TRBV5-6 to TRBJ2-5, with D perhaps matching TRBD2 (6 bases). From germline, CDR1 is SGHDT and CDR2 YYEEEE. V lost 2 bases, J lost 0 bases, and 17 bases lay in between. The CDR3 runs to 17 residues. The CDR3 nucleotides are TGTGCCAGCAGCTTATTGGGGGGTGGGGAGGACCAAGAGACCCAGTACTTC. Translated: CASSLLGGGEDQETQYF.

The chain has TRBV10-1 and TRBJ1-1; no reliable D call. The germline gives CDR1 WNHNN, CDR2 SYGVQD (reference sequence). V lost 4 bases and J 0 bases, leaving 9 bases between the germline ends. The CDR3 spans 14 residues. CDR3 coding DNA: TGCGCCAGCAGTGGCCCGGGATTGAACACTGAAGCTTTCTTT. Translation gives CASSGPGLNTEAFF.

The V call is TRBV5-4, the J call TRBJ2-7; 9 bases fit TRBD1. The junction had 5 bases not matched to a gene; V was cut back by 3 bases and J by 4 bases. Germline lookup yields CDR1 SGHNT and CDR2 YYREEE (reference sequence). CDR3 length: 14 residues. The CDR3 region has the DNA TGTGCCAGCAGCTCTACAGGGGGCATTTACGAGCAGTACTTC. This codes for CASSSTGGIYEQYF.

The chain links TRBV6-6 to TRBJ1-5; tentative D call: TRBD1 (6 bases). Germline CDR1 MNHNY, CDR2 SVGAGI (reference sequence). The V end lost 7 bases, the J end lost 7 bases, and 11 bases lay between the germline ends. The CDR3 is made up of 12 amino acids. As DNA, the CDR3 is TGTGCCAGCACGCAGGGGAACCAGCCCCAGCATTTT. This gives the protein CASTQGNQPQHF.

The J gene is TRBJ2-7, the V gene TRBV28; TRBD1 agrees at 8 bases. V lost 3 bases, J lost 0 bases, and 7 bases stayed unmatched. The length of the CDR3 is 16 residues. CDR1 and CDR2 (germline): MDHEN, SYDVKM. The CDR3 nucleotides read TGTGCCAGCAGTTTCCCAACAGGGGGTCTCTCCTACGAGCAGTACTTC. This codes for CASSFPTGGLSYEQYF.

The chain uses TRBV15 and TRBJ2-7; 9 bases are a match to TRBD1. After removal of 3 bases from V and 5 bases from J, the junction contained 5 bases not matched to a gene. There are 14 residues in the CDR3. Germline V gene sequence: CDR1 LNHNV, CDR2 YYDKDF (reference sequence). This CDR3 reads CATSSGQGSHEQYF. DNA for the CDR3: TGTGCCACCAGCAGTGGACAGGGGTCCCACGAGCAGTACTTC.

The chain has TRBV7-8 and TRBJ2-7, with TRBD1 matching over 7 bases. Germline trimming cut 5 bases from V and 0 bases from J; bases unmatched to any gene: 7. In germline, CDR1 is SGHVS, CDR2 FQNEAQ. The CDR3 runs to 15 residues. The CDR3 sequence: CASSLRDRVSYEQYF. CDR3 coding DNA: TGTGCCAGCAGCCTCCGGGACAGAGTCTCCTACGAGCAGTACTTC.

The chain carries TRBV6-5 and TRBJ2-7; 7 bases agree with TRBD1. V dropped 4 bases and J dropped 4; count of bases not matched to a gene: 1. This CDR3 contains 12 residues. From germline, CDR1 is MNHEY and CDR2 SVGAGI. The CDR3 loop is CASSSGQYEQYF. The CDR3 bases are TGTGCCAGCAGTTCGGGACAGTACGAGCAGTACTTC.

This clone appeared a single time. The chain combines TRBV12-5 with TRBJ1-2; D is uncertain. V lost 7 bases, J lost 4 bases, and 10 bases lay in between. The CDR3 spans 12 residues. The germline V gene encodes CDR1 LGHNT and CDR2 FRNRAP. The CDR3 region is CASVSGSYGYTF. In DNA form, the CDR3 reads TGTGCTAGTGTTTCCGGGTCCTATGGCTACACCTTC.

The rearrangement links TRBV6-1 to TRBJ1-1; 8 bases are shared with TRBD1. The germline gives CDR1 MNHNS, CDR2 SASEGT. V lost 5 bases and J lost 1; bases outside the gene matches: 6. This CDR3 spans 15 amino acids. The CDR3 reads CASSSGQGRNTEAFF. CDR3 nucleotides: TGTGCCAGCAGTTCCGGACAGGGAAGGAACACTGAAGCTTTCTTT.